The 20 T cell receptor beta chains given below trace back to one sample, sequenced in a study of T-cell memory formation after mild COVID-19. TCRdb reprocessed the 5' RACE reads with MiXCR, giving one entry per CDR3 protein. The table lists about 170,000 distinct CDR3 sequences, 10% to 15% of them singletons, with approximately 3.3% in the top ten. The sequenced material came from PBMCs or a T cell subset sorted from them (not recorded which). All receptors derive from a man younger than 35 who had mild COVID-19 (a few samples of this study predate the infection). Cell type and time point are not known.

V is TRBV11-2 and J is TRBJ2-3; D tentatively fits TRBD1 or TRBD2 (5 bases each). In germline, CDR1 is SGHAT, CDR2 FQNNGV. This CDR3 region has 14 residues. Trimming stripped 5 bases from V and 5 bases from J, with 14 bases between. CDR3 sequence reads: CASSRDPQGDTQYF. For the CDR3, the DNA is TGTGCCAGCAGCCGGGACCCGCAAGGAGATACGCAGTATTTT.

This clonotype was picked up a small number of times. The J gene is TRBJ1-1, the V gene TRBV4-3; weak D call: TRBD1 (6 bases). In germline, CDR1 is LGHNA, CDR2 YSLEER. This CDR3 is 15 amino acids long. The V end lost 4 bases, the J end lost 0 bases, and 12 bases lay between the germline ends. The CDR3 loop is CASSPQGIMNTEAFF. The CDR3 DNA follows: TGCGCCAGCAGCCCCCAGGGGATCATGAACACTGAAGCTTTCTTT.

The chain recombines TRBV5-1 with TRBJ1-5; the D is unclear. Trimming took 4 bases from V and 1 from J, leaving 9 bases between them. Germline V lookup: CDR1 SGHRS, CDR2 YFSETQ. The CDR3 extends over 14 amino acids. The CDR3 DNA follows: TGCGCCAGCAGCGCGGACGGCAGCAATCAGCCCCAGCATTTT. Amino acids: CASSADGSNQPQHF.

This clonotype has only a few counts. CDR3 residues: CASSLNRETEAFF. CDR3 DNA sequence: TGTGCCAGCAGCTTAAATAGGGAAACTGAAGCTTTCTTT. The chain uses TRBV5-6 and TRBJ1-1; no reliable D call. The CDR3 is 13 amino acids. Trimming took 2 bases from V and 5 from J, leaving 10 bases between them. CDR1 SGHDT and CDR2 YYEEEE come from the germline V gene.

This clonotype appeared a few times. The V and J genes are TRBV29-1 and TRBJ1-1, with D uncertain. Looked up from germline, CDR1 is SQVTM and CDR2 is ANQGSEA. V lost 4 bases, J lost 7 bases, and 10 bases lay in between. CDR3 size: 11 residues. The CDR3 here is CSVGLWNEAFF. CDR3 DNA: TGCAGCGTTGGGTTATGGAATGAAGCTTTCTTT.

This clonotype was counted at least ten times. The chain has TRBV5-1 and TRBJ2-1; no reliable D call. Looked up from germline, CDR1 is SGHRS and CDR2 is YFSETQ. Trimming cost V 0 bases and J 6 bases, with 7 bases left between them. The CDR3 is made up of 13 amino acids. Written as DNA, the CDR3 is TGCGCCAGCAGCTTGGGGACCTTCAATGAGCAGTTCTTC. Translating it yields CASSLGTFNEQFF. Combining the CDR3 with reference TRBV5-1 and TRBJ2-1 gives the whole variable domain KAGVTQTPRYLIKTRGQQVTLSCSPISGHRSVSWYQQTPGQGLQFLFEYFSETQRNKGNFPGRFSGRQFSNSRSEMNVSTLELGDSALYLCASSLGTFNEQFFGPGTRLTVL.

This sequence joins TRBV7-9 and TRBJ1-4; TRBD1 matches 8 bases. This CDR3 is 15 amino acids long. V dropped 5 bases and J dropped 8; count of bases not matched to a gene: 10. Germline lookup yields CDR1 SEHNR and CDR2 FQNEAQ (reference sequence). The DNA for the CDR3 is TGTGCCAGCAGCGATAGACAGGGGTTAGGAGAAAAACTGTTTTTT. Translated: CASSDRQGLGEKLFF.

The V call is TRBV5-1, the J call TRBJ1-3; tentatively, D is TRBD1 (5 bases). CDR1 is SGHRS and CDR2 is YFSETQ in the germline V gene. Between the trimmed V and J ends, which lost 4 bases and 0 bases, there was a span of 11 bases. This CDR3 region has 15 residues. CDR3 region: CASSQGPTSGNTIYF. CDR3 sequence (DNA): TGCGCCAGCAGCCAGGGACCGACCTCTGGAAACACCATATATTTT.

The genes are TRBV3-2 and TRBJ2-1; TRBD1 reflects the table's D call only, with no check against the DNA. TRBV3-2 is a listed pseudogene. This CDR3 comprises 12 residues. The CDR3 spells CASSPEGDEQFF. CDR3 nucleotides: TGTGCCAGCAGCCCCGAGGGGGATGAGCAGTTCTTC.

The chain links TRBV6-5 to TRBJ2-7; possibly TRBD2 for D (5 bases). Deletions cut 5 bases from V and 0 bases from J, with 14 bases between. The length of the CDR3 is 15 residues. The germline V gene encodes CDR1 MNHEY and CDR2 SVGAGI. The CDR3 here is CASSELGESSYEQYF. CDR3 nucleotides: TGTGCCAGCAGTGAACTAGGCGAGAGCTCCTACGAGCAGTACTTC.

This clonotype has a handful of counts. The V gene is TRBV6-6, the J gene TRBJ2-4; possibly TRBD1 for D (6 bases). Trimming removed 5 bases from V and 16 bases from J, with 18 bases in between. This CDR3 spans 12 amino acids. Germline lookup yields CDR1 MNHNY and CDR2 SVGAGI (reference sequence). The CDR3 bases are TGTGCCAGCAGTAGGTTTGCCGAGGGACAATACTTC. Its protein is CASSRFAEGQYF.

The chain uses TRBV12-3 or TRBV12-4 and TRBJ1-2; D ambiguous. Trimming stripped 5 bases from V and 8 bases from J, with 15 bases between. The CDR3 has 13 residues. The CDR3 loop is CASSAGWVEGYTF. In DNA form, the CDR3 reads TGTGCCAGCAGTGCGGGGTGGGTGGAAGGCTACACCTTC.

This clonotype has at least ten counts. The chain couples TRBV29-1 to TRBJ1-4, with D possibly TRBD1 on 6 matching bases. The CDR3 contains 14 residues. The germline V gene has CDR1 SQVTM and CDR2 ANQGSEA. The V end was cut by 1 base, the J end by 4 bases, with 10 bases between. The CDR3 loop reads CSVEGRGDNEKLFF. The CDR3 DNA sequence: TGCAGCGTTGAAGGCAGGGGAGATAATGAAAAACTGTTTTTT.

This clonotype was found a few times. This chain joins TRBV18 and TRBJ2-3, with 10 bases matching TRBD2. This CDR3 has 16 residues. Looked up from germline, CDR1 is KGHSH and CDR2 is LQKENI. The ends lost 1 base at V and 5 bases at J; junction bases unmatched: 6. The CDR3 sequence is CASSPLSGGARDTQYF. CDR3 bases: TGTGCCAGCTCACCACTAAGCGGGGGGGCCAGAGATACGCAGTATTTT. Full variable domain (remainder filled in from reference TRBV18 and TRBJ2-3): NAGVMQNPRHLVRRRGQEARLRCSPMKGHSHVYWYRQLPEEGLKFMVYLQKENIIDESGMPKERFSAEFPKEGPSILRIQQVVRGDSAAYFCASSPLSGGARDTQYFGPGTRLTVL.

The table lists this clonotype with a few counts. This sequence joins TRBV12-3 or TRBV12-4 and TRBJ2-3; D is unresolved. The V and J ends lost 6 bases and 0 bases respectively, with 10 bases between them. The CDR3 is 14 residues long. CDR3 sequence reads: CASRQTVSTDTQYF. The CDR3 DNA reads as TGTGCCAGCAGGCAGACCGTTAGCACAGATACGCAGTATTTT.

The genes are TRBV5-6 and TRBJ2-5, with TRBD2 identical over 8 bases. After removal of 2 bases from V and 10 bases from J, the junction contained 7 bases not matched to a gene. The CDR3 loop spans 13 amino acids. Germline lookup yields CDR1 SGHDT and CDR2 YYEEEE. The CDR3 DNA follows: TGTGCCAGCAGCTTAGCGGGGGAGCAGAGCCAGTACTTC. It is translated as CASSLAGEQSQYF.

This clonotype showed up just a few times. The chain is built from TRBV7-2 and TRBJ2-5; 8 bases are shared with TRBD2. Trimming removed 3 bases from V and 4 bases from J; junction bases left unmatched: 7. The CDR3 runs 15 residues. Germline assignment: CDR1 SGHTA and CDR2 FQGNSA. The CDR3, as DNA: TGTGCCAGCAGCTTCCGGGGGGGCGGTGGAGAGACCCAGTACTTC. The encoded protein is CASSFRGGGGETQYF.

This clonotype appeared a few times. The chain joins TRBV4-3 to TRBJ2-2; 9 bases are a match to TRBD1. The V gene end was trimmed by 3 bases and the J gene end by 8 bases; junction bases not matched to a gene: 16. Germline V gene lookup returns CDR1 LGHNA and CDR2 YSLEER. This CDR3 spans 18 amino acids. DNA of the CDR3: TGCGCCAGCAGCCAGGGGTCTTGGACAGGGGACCCTCATGGGGAGCTGTTTTTT. As protein: CASSQGSWTGDPHGELFF.

The chain combines TRBV6-6 with TRBJ1-1; no reliable D call. Germline V lookup: CDR1 MNHNY, CDR2 SVGAGI (reference sequence). V was trimmed by 6 bases and J by 11 bases, leaving 19 bases between them. This CDR3 is 13 amino acids long. Written as DNA, the CDR3 is TGTGCCAGCAGGCCGGGCGATGTACAAATCGCTTTCTTT. As protein: CASRPGDVQIAFF.

The rearrangement uses TRBV5-1 and TRBJ2-3; D is possibly TRBD1 (6 bases). Trimming cost V 4 bases and J 6 bases, with 15 bases left between them. Germline V CDR1 and CDR2: SGHRS, YFSETQ. CDR3 length equals 14 residues. Written as DNA, the CDR3 is TGCGCCAGCAGCACAGGGACCCCCCCCGATACGCAGTATTTT. Translation gives CASSTGTPPDTQYF.